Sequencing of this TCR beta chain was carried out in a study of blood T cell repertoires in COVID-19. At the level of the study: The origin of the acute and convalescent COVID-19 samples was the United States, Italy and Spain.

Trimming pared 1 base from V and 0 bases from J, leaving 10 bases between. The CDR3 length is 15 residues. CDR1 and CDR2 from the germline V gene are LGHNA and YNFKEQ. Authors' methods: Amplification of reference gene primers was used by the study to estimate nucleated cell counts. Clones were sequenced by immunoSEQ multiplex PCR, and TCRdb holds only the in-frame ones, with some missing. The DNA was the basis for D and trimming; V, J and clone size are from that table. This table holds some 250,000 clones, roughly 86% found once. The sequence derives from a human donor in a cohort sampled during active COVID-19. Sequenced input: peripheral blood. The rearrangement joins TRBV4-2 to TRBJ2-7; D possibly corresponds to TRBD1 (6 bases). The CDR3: CASSQAGVDSYEQYF. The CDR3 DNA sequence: TGTGCCAGCAGCCAAGCAGGGGTGGACTCCTACGAGCAGTACTTC.